These 6 T cell receptor beta chains share one sample of origin, sequenced in a study of T cells after yellow fever vaccination. TCRdb reprocessed the 5' RACE reads via MiXCR and lists one record per CDR3 protein. The table includes 450,000 to 600,000 distinct CDR3 sequences, about a sixth detected once. The sequenced sample was PBMCs, obtained 5 to 6 days after the first yellow fever vaccination. These receptors all come from a man younger than 30 who received the YFV17D yellow fever vaccine.

This clonotype was observed many times. V and J are TRBV19 and TRBJ2-2; perhaps TRBD1 as D (6 bases). Germline-derived CDR1 and CDR2 are LNHDA and SQIVND (reference sequence). V lost 10 bases to trimming and J lost 9 bases, with 27 bases between them. The length of the CDR3 is 16 residues. This CDR3 is CAIGKQTGLGNRELFF. As DNA, the CDR3 is TGTGCCATTGGGAAACAGACAGGCTTGGGTAACCGGGAGCTGTTTTTT.

This clonotype has ten or more counts. This chain links TRBV4-1 with TRBJ2-3, with TRBD2 identical over 7 bases. Germline assignment: CDR1 MGHRA and CDR2 YSYEKL. With 6 bases clipped from V and 0 bases from J, the junction kept 9 bases outside the gene matches. CDR3 length: 16 amino acids. CDR3 amino acids: CASRLNPGLSTDTQYF. In DNA form, the CDR3 reads TGCGCCAGCAGACTGAATCCGGGACTAAGCACAGATACGCAGTATTTT.

The sample holds a few counts of this clonotype. The chain links TRBV7-9 to TRBJ2-3; D ambiguous. This CDR3 has 14 residues. V was clipped by 0 bases and J by 6 bases, with 10 bases between them. The germline gives CDR1 SEHNR, CDR2 FQNEAQ (reference sequence). The CDR3 spells CASSLARSEDTQYF. The CDR3 nucleotides are TGTGCCAGCAGCTTAGCGCGGTCCGAGGATACGCAGTATTTT.

This clonotype appeared a few times. CDR3 region: CASSPDPTEAFF. For the CDR3, the DNA is TGCGCCAGCAGCCCCGACCCCACTGAAGCTTTCTTT. The rearrangement uses TRBV5-1 and TRBJ1-1; D gene uncertain. The germline V and J ends were trimmed by 4 bases and 4 bases, with 8 bases remaining between them. This CDR3 contains 12 residues. Germline-derived CDR1 and CDR2 are SGHRS and YFSETQ.

The genes are TRBV9 and TRBJ1-2, with D perhaps matching TRBD1 (5 bases). The CDR3 consists of 15 residues. Germline-derived CDR1 and CDR2 are SGDLS and YYNGEE. V lost 0 bases and J lost 4, with 13 bases in between. Here the CDR3 reads CASSVGSRVGYGYTF. In DNA, the CDR3 is TGTGCCAGCAGCGTAGGATCCAGGGTGGGCTATGGCTACACCTTC.

This rearrangement joins TRBV5-1 to TRBJ1-1; TRBD1 matches at 9 bases. Germline CDR1 reads SGHRS; CDR2 reads YFSETQ. V lost 4 bases, J lost 1 base, and 8 bases stayed unmatched. The CDR3 has 16 residues. Here the CDR3 reads CASSPDRGFTNTEAFF. The DNA for the CDR3 is TGCGCCAGCAGCCCGGACAGGGGATTCACGAACACTGAAGCTTTCTTT.